The clone carrying this T cell receptor (beta chain) was seen just once. As yet, its antigen is unknown. The data derive from a study of radiotherapy plus CTLA-4 blockade in lung cancer. Findings of the study overall: Tumor-origin TCR clones grew in blood after radiotherapy plus ipilimumab.

Profiled with immunoSEQ multiplex PCR; TCRdb holds only in-frame clones, not every one. The data show tens of thousands of clones, around 87% seen once. Participants had chemo-refractory metastatic non-small-cell lung cancer and were treated with focal radiation plus ipilimumab CTLA-4 blockade. V lost 2 bases and J lost 0; bases outside the gene matches: 9. This CDR3 spans 19 amino acids. Germline V gene lookup returns CDR1 SGHTA and CDR2 FQGTGA. This chain uses TRBV7-3 with TRBJ2-3, with 12 bases lining up with TRBD2. The material sequenced was peripheral blood, taken from a patient treated with radiotherapy plus ipilimumab. The sequence was collected from a human donor with non-small cell lung cancer that progressed on radiotherapy plus ipilimumab. In nucleotides, the CDR3 is TGTGCCAGCAGCTTAGATGCTAGCGGGGGGGCAAGAAGCACAGATACGCAGTATTTT. Translating gives CASSLDASGGARSTDTQYF.